This TCR beta chain came from a study of blood T cells in healthy people across ages. This clonotype was seen at least ten times. A sample-barcoded 5' primer and a J-beta primer mix were used in a second PCR of roughly 7 to 11 cycles. TCRdb fed the 5' RACE reads into MiXCR, producing one record per CDR3 protein. The sample records some 1.1 million distinct CDR3 sequences, 35% to 40% being singletons. CDR1 and CDR2 from the germline V gene are ENHRY and SYGVKD. The CDR3 sequence is 15 residues long. V lost 6 bases and J lost 0, with 12 bases in between. This clonotype originated in a man aged 18 to 35 in good health. The specimen was blood. This chain connects TRBV10-3 to TRBJ2-1, with a tentative D call TRBD2 (5 bases). In DNA, the CDR3 is TGTGCCATCAGCGGTCGTAGCGACTCCTACAATGAGCAGTTCTTC. Translated: CAISGRSDSYNEQFF.